These 32 T cell receptor beta chains share one sample of origin, sequenced in a study of blood T cell repertoires in COVID-19. Produced via immunoSEQ multiplex PCR; TCRdb's table is partial and in-frame only. The repertoire includes approximately 250,000 clones, around 82% of them detected once, and approximately 9% sits in the top ten. The sequenced sample was peripheral blood. These receptors were taken from a human donor in a cohort sampled during active COVID-19.

The chain carries TRBV25-1 and TRBJ2-7, with 8 bases identical to TRBD2. The CDR3 consists of 15 residues. Per the germline V gene, CDR1 is MGHDK and CDR2 is SYGVNS. V lost 4 bases, J lost 0 bases, and 5 bases stayed unmatched. CDR3 amino acids: CASSVSGASSYEQYF. CDR3 nucleotide sequence: TGTGCCAGCAGTGTTAGCGGGGCCAGCTCCTACGAGCAGTACTTC.

The chain recombines TRBV12-3 or TRBV12-4 with TRBJ1-3, with D perhaps TRBD1 (6 bases). This CDR3 is 13 amino acids long. V gave up 5 bases and J gave up 9 bases, with 14 bases separating them. CDR3 nucleotide sequence: TGTGCCAGCAGTCCCGGGACATCCGGCACCATATATTTT. This gives the protein CASSPGTSGTIYF.

CDR3 bases: TGTGCCAGCAATTTTCTGGGGAGCACTGAAGCTTTCTTT. Protein product: CASNFLGSTEAFF. The genes are TRBV12-3 or TRBV12-4 and TRBJ1-1; no firm D call. The V and J ends lost 7 bases and 4 bases respectively, with 13 bases between them. This CDR3 is built from 13 residues.

This CDR3 is CASSQDNRGRDGYTF. The CDR3 DNA is TGCGCCAGCAGCCAAGATAACAGGGGGCGCGATGGCTACACCTTC. The chain is built from TRBV4-3 and TRBJ1-2; TRBD1 aligns across 9 bases. V shed 0 bases, J shed 6 bases, and the junction held 5 bases outside the gene matches. Germline V CDR1 and CDR2: LGHNA, YSLEER. This CDR3 comprises 15 residues.

This chain joins TRBV27 and TRBJ2-7; D is perhaps TRBD1 (6 bases). CDR1 is MNHEY, CDR2 SMNVEV, per germline (reference sequence). This CDR3 region has 15 residues. With 5 bases removed from V and 5 bases from J, the gap between germline ends came to 19 bases. For the CDR3, the DNA is TGTGCCAGCAGTCACCGCTCAGGGGACCCTCACGAGCAGTACTTC. It specifies CASSHRSGDPHEQYF.

V usage is TRBV2 and J usage is TRBJ1-1, with D possibly TRBD1 on 5 matching bases. Germline V lookup: CDR1 SNHLY, CDR2 FYNNEI. This CDR3 spans 14 amino acids. Trimming left V 3 bases short and J 10 bases short, with 18 bases between. In DNA form, the CDR3 reads TGTGCCAGCAGTGACCGCCTGTCGGGGGTCGCAGCTTTCTTT. As protein: CASSDRLSGVAAFF. Looking up the rest from reference TRBV2 and TRBJ1-1 gives the full variable domain: EPEVTQTPSHQVTQMGQEVILRCVPISNHLYFYWYRQILGQKVEFLVSFYNNEISEKSEIFDDQFSVERPDGSNFTLKIRSTKLEDSAMYFCASSDRLSGVAAFFGQGTRLTVV.

CDR3 DNA sequence: TGTGCCAGTGGGGTTAGCCGGACCCGGGGTGAGCAGTTCTTC. It encodes CASGVSRTRGEQFF. The gene calls are TRBV2 and TRBJ2-1; D possibly corresponds to TRBD2 (5 bases). Germline CDR1 is SNHLY and CDR2 is FYNNEI. This CDR3 has 14 residues. V lost 9 bases to trimming and J lost 9 bases, with 21 bases between them. The complete variable domain, with remaining parts taken from reference TRBV2 and TRBJ2-1, reads EPEVTQTPSHQVTQMGQEVILRCVPISNHLYFYWYRQILGQKVEFLVSFYNNEISEKSEIFDDQFSVERPDGSNFTLKIRSTKLEDSAMYFCASGVSRTRGEQFFGPGTRLTVL.

The chain has TRBV27 and TRBJ1-5; a weak D match, TRBD1 (6 bases). Germline V gives CDR1 MNHEY, CDR2 SMNVEV (reference sequence). The CDR3 loop spans 14 amino acids. V was cut by 7 bases and J by 7 bases, with 17 bases left in between. The CDR3 coding sequence is TGTGCCAGCAACCCCACAGGGTCCGGACAGCCCCAGCATTTT. This codes for CASNPTGSGQPQHF.

The V gene is TRBV6-1, the J gene TRBJ1-5, with 8 bases lining up with TRBD1. Trimming removed 1 base from V and 0 bases from J; junction bases left unmatched: 8. CDR1 is MNHNS, CDR2 SASEGT, per germline. The length of the CDR3 is 18 residues. This chain's CDR3 is CASSEDVPGQASNQPQHF. Here the CDR3 DNA reads TGTGCCAGCAGTGAAGATGTACCGGGACAGGCTAGCAATCAGCCCCAGCATTTT.

The chain recombines TRBV4-1 with TRBJ2-1, with TRBD1 matching 7 bases. The CDR3 has 15 residues. Germline lookup yields CDR1 MGHRA and CDR2 YSYEKL. Trimming cost V 0 bases and J 12 bases; bases outside gene matches: 11. The CDR3 bases are TGCGCCAGCAGCCAAGATGGTGTAGGGGGCCTCCGGCAGTTCTTC. It is translated as CASSQDGVGGLRQFF.

For the CDR3, the DNA is TGTGCCAGCAGCAATGGGGGACTGACTCGGCAGGAGCAGTATTTT. Encoded protein: CASSNGGLTRQEQYF. The chain has TRBV7-2 and TRBJ2-3; perhaps TRBD2 as D (6 bases). This CDR3 is built from 15 residues. The V and J ends lost 5 bases and 11 bases respectively, with 23 bases between them. Germline values: CDR1 SGHTA, CDR2 FQGNSA.

CDR3 DNA sequence: TGTGCCAGCAGCTTAGCAAGGGGGGGCCGGGATGAGCAGTTCTTC. It translates to CASSLARGGRDEQFF. The chain is built from TRBV7-2 and TRBJ2-1; D is perhaps TRBD2 (7 bases). V lost 0 bases, J lost 8 bases, and 14 bases lay in between. CDR3 length equals 15 residues. CDR1 is SGHTA, CDR2 FQGNSA, per germline.

The rearrangement uses TRBV11-2 and TRBJ2-3; 10 bases line up with TRBD2. Germline V lookup: CDR1 SGHAT, CDR2 FQNNGV. The trim removed 2 bases at V and 10 bases at J, leaving 12 bases unmatched. The length of the CDR3 is 16 residues. CDR3 residues: CASSLIPGAGGYPQYF. DNA for the CDR3: TGTGCCAGCAGCTTAATCCCTGGAGCGGGGGGGTATCCGCAGTATTTT. Full variable domain (outside the CDR3, taken from reference TRBV11-2 and TRBJ2-3): EAGVAQSPRYKIIEKRQSVAFWCNPISGHATLYWYQQILGQGPKLLIQFQNNGVVDDSQLPKDRFSAERLKGVDSTLKIQPAKLEDSAVYLCASSLIPGAGGYPQYFGPGTRLTVL.

The V call is TRBV7-9, the J call TRBJ1-1, with 9 nucleotides matching TRBD1. Germline V lookup: CDR1 SEHNR, CDR2 FQNEAQ (reference sequence). V was clipped by 1 base and J by 6 bases; unmatched bases: 3. This CDR3 region has 14 residues. For the CDR3, the DNA is TGTGCCAGCAGCTTAGGGGACAGGGTTGCTGAAGCTTTCTTT. As protein: CASSLGDRVAEAFF.

V gene TRBV9 combines with J gene TRBJ2-7; 7 bases align to TRBD1. This CDR3 is 14 amino acids long. V lost 3 bases to trimming and J lost 2 bases; unmatched junction nucleotides: 5. Germline lookup yields CDR1 SGDLS and CDR2 YYNGEE. This CDR3 is CASSGGQQTYEQYF. Here the CDR3 DNA reads TGTGCCAGCAGCGGGGGACAGCAGACCTACGAGCAGTACTTC.

J is TRBJ2-3 and V is TRBV6-1; the D gene is possibly TRBD2 (5 bases). V was trimmed by 3 bases and J by 6 bases, leaving 10 bases between them. CDR3 length: 13 amino acids. Germline V gives CDR1 MNHNS, CDR2 SASEGT. The CDR3 coding sequence is TGTGCCAGCAGTGACCCTCGCGGGGATACGCAGTATTTT. It codes for CASSDPRGDTQYF.

The chain recombines TRBV5-1 with TRBJ2-1; no reliable D call. This CDR3 is built from 17 residues. Germline V gives CDR1 SGHRS, CDR2 YFSETQ. Trimming stripped 0 bases from V and 3 bases from J, with 16 bases between. CDR3 residues: CASSLEFSRLVYNEQFF. The CDR3 DNA reads as TGCGCCAGCAGCTTGGAATTTAGCCGGTTGGTCTACAATGAGCAGTTCTTC.

The genes are TRBV3-1 (or the pseudogene TRBV3-2) and TRBJ1-3; TRBD1 matches 11 bases. Germline V gene lookup returns CDR1 LGHDT and CDR2 YNNKEL (reference sequence). Losses at the gene ends were 7 bases for V and 0 bases for J; bases not matched to a gene: 11. The CDR3 is made up of 18 amino acids. The CDR3 loop reads CASNTRGTGGTSGNTIYF. The CDR3 nucleotides are TGTGCCAGCAACACCCGCGGGACAGGGGGAACCTCTGGAAACACCATATATTTT.

CDR3: CASSDQGGHRNTEAFF. The DNA for the CDR3 is TGCGCCAGCAGCGACCAGGGGGGCCACAGGAACACTGAAGCTTTCTTT. The rearrangement links TRBV5-1 to TRBJ1-1; TRBD1 matches at 7 bases. Germline CDR1 is SGHRS and CDR2 is YFSETQ. The V and J ends lost 4 bases and 1 base, in that order; junction bases with no gene match: 10. The CDR3 has 16 residues.

This clone came up a few times. This same CDR3 is encoded by further DNA sequences in the sample. This chain links TRBV5-1 with TRBJ2-7, with D perhaps TRBD1 (7 bases). With 4 bases removed from V and 2 bases from J, the gap between germline ends came to 16 bases. The CDR3 length is 15 residues. Germline V gene lookup returns CDR1 SGHRS and CDR2 YFSETQ. In nucleotides, the CDR3 is TGCGCCAGCAGCCTTGGGGGGCAGGGGGCCTACGAGCAGTACTTC. This gives the protein CASSLGGQGAYEQYF.

The V call is TRBV5-5, the J call TRBJ2-7; 7 positions match TRBD2. The germline CDR1 and CDR2 sequences are SGHKS and YYEKEE (reference sequence). CDR3 length: 15 residues. With V trimmed by 0 bases and J by 3 bases, 6 bases remained unmatched. CDR3 DNA: TGTGCCAGCAGCTTGGAGGCTAGCGGATACTACGAGCAGTACTTC. Its protein is CASSLEASGYYEQYF.

The chain couples TRBV5-5 to TRBJ1-2; D remains unclear. Germline V gives CDR1 SGHKS, CDR2 YYEKEE (reference sequence). This CDR3 has 12 residues. Trimming left V 1 base short and J 8 bases short, with 9 bases between. The CDR3 is CASSLYEGGYTF. The CDR3 DNA reads TGTGCCAGCAGCTTGTATGAGGGCGGCTACACCTTC.

The genes are TRBV12-3 or TRBV12-4 and TRBJ2-2; TRBD1 aligns across 9 bases. CDR3 length: 11 residues. V lost 10 bases to trimming and J lost 15 bases; unmatched junction nucleotides: 9. CDR3 DNA: TGTGCCACCACAGGGACAGGGAGGATGTTTTTT. Translating it yields CATTGTGRMFF.

The table lists this clone with a few counts. The chain links TRBV3-1 (or the pseudogene TRBV3-2) to TRBJ1-3, with D unresolved. CDR1 and CDR2 from the germline V gene are LGHDT and YNNKEL (reference sequence). Deletions cut 3 bases from V and 0 bases from J, with 9 bases between. This CDR3 has 15 amino acids. The DNA for the CDR3 is TGTGCCAGCAGCCACTTACAGCACTCTGGAAACACCATATATTTT. Translating gives CASSHLQHSGNTIYF.

This chain's CDR3 is CASSSHSGGRNQETQYF. The CDR3 bases are TGTGCCAGCAGTTCCCATAGCGGGGGGCGCAATCAAGAGACCCAGTACTTC. The chain uses TRBV6-2 or TRBV6-3 and TRBJ2-5; 10 bases are a match to TRBD2. Germline lookup yields CDR1 MNHEY and CDR2 SVGEGT. J lost 2 bases, V lost 4 bases, and 10 bases had no gene match. The CDR3 extends over 17 amino acids.

CDR3 residues: CASSQRLNDIYF. The CDR3 DNA reads TGTGCCAGCAGCCAGCGGTTAAACGACATATATTTT. The chain employs TRBV3-1 (or the pseudogene TRBV3-2) and TRBJ1-3; the D is unclear. Germline V gives CDR1 LGHDT, CDR2 YNNKEL (reference sequence). With 3 bases removed from V and 12 bases from J, the gap between germline ends came to 12 bases. The CDR3 loop spans 12 amino acids.

The chain joins TRBV5-5 to TRBJ1-1, with D perhaps matching TRBD1 (6 bases). V was clipped by 0 bases and J by 7 bases, with 19 bases between them. Looked up from germline, CDR1 is SGHKS and CDR2 is YYEKEE (reference sequence). CDR3 length: 16 amino acids. This CDR3 is CASSLEFRGPPSEAFF. CDR3 DNA sequence: TGTGCCAGCAGCTTGGAATTCAGGGGCCCTCCGAGTGAAGCTTTCTTT.

The chain is built from TRBV2 and TRBJ2-1; D possibly corresponds to TRBD2 (7 bases). This CDR3 contains 17 residues. The ends were cut back, 1 base at V and 1 base at J, with 14 bases in the middle. CDR1 is SNHLY and CDR2 is FYNNEI in the germline V gene. The CDR3 nucleotides read TGTGCCAGCAGTGAAGAGGGCGGGGGCGTATCCTACAATGAGCAGTTCTTC. This encodes CASSEEGGGVSYNEQFF.

The chain combines TRBV6-2 or TRBV6-3 with TRBJ2-2; 9 bases are shared with TRBD1. Germline trimming cut 2 bases from V and 0 bases from J; bases unmatched to any gene: 4. The CDR3 contains 17 residues. Germline CDR1 MNHEY, CDR2 SVGEGT. CDR3 sequence (DNA): TGTGCCAGCAGTTACCGGGGACAGGGCGCGAACACCGGGGAGCTGTTTTTT. This sequence encodes CASSYRGQGANTGELFF.

The chain has TRBV5-1 and TRBJ2-5; possible D gene TRBD1, 5 bases. The CDR3 has 13 residues. Trimming left V 4 bases short and J 5 bases short, with 12 bases between. From germline, CDR1 is SGHRS and CDR2 YFSETQ. CDR3 residues: CASSRTGLETQYF. The CDR3 DNA reads TGCGCCAGCAGCAGAACAGGTCTGGAGACCCAGTACTTC.

This clone has just a few counts. The chain uses TRBV18 and TRBJ2-7; 8 bases match TRBD2. The CDR3 spans 13 residues. J was trimmed by 5 bases and V by 3 bases; bases with no gene match: 3. Germline CDR1 is KGHSH and CDR2 is LQKENI. CDR3 residues: CASSPGLANEQYF. The CDR3 region has the DNA TGTGCCAGCTCACCCGGACTAGCTAACGAGCAGTACTTC.

There are a few counts of this clone. The chain links TRBV11-2 to TRBJ2-7, with TRBD1 matching 7 bases. The CDR3 is made up of 13 amino acids. With 5 bases clipped from V and 13 bases from J, the junction kept 14 bases outside the gene matches. Germline-derived CDR1 and CDR2 are SGHAT and FQNNGV. The CDR3 bases are TGTGCCAGCAGCGTCGGGACAGACGGGGATCCCTACTTC. Translation gives CASSVGTDGDPYF.